The 10 T cell receptor beta chains below were found in one sample sequenced in a study of T-cell reconstitution after alpha-beta-depleted transplantation in children. This sample's TCRbeta library carried unique molecular identifier barcodes. One entry per CDR3 protein, called by TCRdb with MiXCR from the PCR reads. Seen here are approximately 630,000 distinct CDR3 sequences, 13% observed once, and the top ten hold roughly 0.84%. The sequenced sample was PBMCs, obtained before TCRalphabeta/CD19-depleted stem cell transplant. The receptor set was obtained from a girl aged 2 to 10 with congenital amegakaryocytic thrombocytopenia, due to receive a stem cell transplant.

CDR3 in DNA: TGTGCCAGCAGCCCTGACAGGGTGAAAGAGGGGCAGTACTTC. It encodes CASSPDRVKEGQYF. V usage is TRBV5-5 and J usage is TRBJ2-7, with 7 bases aligning to TRBD1. This CDR3 is 14 amino acids long. In germline, CDR1 is SGHKS, CDR2 YYEKEE (reference sequence). J was trimmed by 9 bases and V by 4 bases; bases with no gene match: 13.

This clonotype has ten or more counts. The gene calls are TRBV9 and TRBJ2-7; D unresolved. Per the germline V gene, CDR1 is SGDLS and CDR2 is YYNGEE. CDR3 length: 19 residues. Between the trimmed V and J ends, which lost 6 bases and 0 bases, there was a span of 28 bases. The DNA for the CDR3 is TGTGCCAGCACTAATCCTTTGGGAAATAGCTCGTTAAGCTCCTACGAGCAGTACTTC. Translation: CASTNPLGNSSLSSYEQYF.

The sample holds many counts of this clonotype. The CDR3 nucleotides read TGCAGTGCTAGAGGCTTGACGGATGAGCAGTTCTTC. Translating it yields CSARGLTDEQFF. This chain joins TRBV20-1 and TRBJ2-1; D is unresolved. The CDR3 has 12 residues. Germline V gene sequence: CDR1 DFQATT, CDR2 SNEGSKA (reference sequence). V was cut by 1 base and J by 8 bases, with 9 bases left in between.

The sample holds a few counts of this clonotype. The DNA for the CDR3 is TGCAGTGCTTCAGTATCCGCTAACTATGGCTACACCTTC. It encodes CSASVSANYGYTF. The genes are TRBV20-1 and TRBJ1-2, with D unresolved. Germline loops: CDR1 DFQATT, CDR2 SNEGSKA (reference sequence). V gave up 5 bases and J gave up 0 bases, with 10 bases separating them. The CDR3 is 13 amino acids.

The chain has TRBV11-2 and TRBJ2-5; D may match TRBD1 or TRBD2 (5 bases each). This CDR3 has 17 amino acids. The V end was cut by 3 bases, the J end by 2 bases, with 19 bases between. Germline CDR1 and CDR2: SGHAT and FQNNGV. CDR3 protein: CASSFLTGIGAQETQYF. In DNA, the CDR3 is TGTGCCAGCAGCTTCCTAACAGGAATCGGGGCACAAGAGACCCAGTACTTC.

This clonotype appeared many times. The CDR3 is CSASQDTQYF. The CDR3 DNA reads as TGCAGTGCTAGTCAAGATACGCAGTATTTT. The chain links TRBV20-1 to TRBJ2-3; D is uncertain. From germline, CDR1 is DFQATT and CDR2 SNEGSKA (reference sequence). The V end lost 3 bases, the J end lost 5 bases, and 3 bases lay between the germline ends. The CDR3 consists of 10 residues.

V and J are TRBV29-1 and TRBJ2-7; TRBD1 matches 7 bases. This CDR3 is 15 amino acids long. J was trimmed by 4 bases and V by 2 bases; bases with no gene match: 11. Germline values: CDR1 SQVTM, CDR2 ANQGSEA. CDR3 nucleotides: TGCAGCGTTGAACAGATTGAGGGGGCGAGGTACGAGCAGTACTTC. It encodes CSVEQIEGARYEQYF.

This clonotype was recorded only once. The chain employs TRBV15 and TRBJ2-2; tentatively, D is TRBD1 (6 bases). Per the germline V gene, CDR1 is LNHNV and CDR2 is YYDKDF (reference sequence). Trimming shortened V by 5 bases and J by 4 bases, and 20 bases separated the two germline ends. The CDR3 extends over 17 amino acids. The CDR3 sequence is CATSSTEGEGLTGELFF. The CDR3 DNA sequence: TGTGCCACCAGCTCGACAGAGGGGGAAGGGCTCACCGGGGAGCTGTTTTTT.

This clonotype was detected ten times or more. This chain links TRBV12-3 or TRBV12-4 with TRBJ2-1, with D possibly matching TRBD2 (6 bases). The germline V and J ends were trimmed by 5 bases and 9 bases, with 17 bases remaining between them. CDR3 length: 14 amino acids. CDR3 sequence: CASSVVVREPEQFF. In DNA form, the CDR3 reads TGTGCCAGCAGTGTGGTCGTTCGGGAGCCTGAGCAGTTCTTC.

At least ten counts were recorded for this clonotype. The rearrangement uses TRBV7-8 and TRBJ2-1; TRBD2 matches at 10 bases. The CDR3 covers 14 residues. Germline assignment: CDR1 SGHVS and CDR2 FQNEAQ. V was clipped by 7 bases and J by 9 bases; unmatched bases: 9. This CDR3 reads CASTGVAGGGEQFF. The CDR3 DNA is TGTGCCAGCACGGGGGTAGCGGGAGGTGGTGAGCAGTTCTTC.